The clone carrying this T cell receptor (beta chain) was picked up one time. Only in-frame clones appear in the TCRdb table, and some are missing; sequencing was by immunoSEQ multiplex PCR. This table has 200,000 to 250,000 clones, roughly 81% appearing once. The sample is drawn from a study of blood T cell repertoires in COVID-19. For the study at large: Whether acute or convalescent, the COVID-19 samples came from the United States, Italy and Spain. Sample material is recorded as cDNA or gDNA derived from T cells, B-cell-depleted T cells, or PBMCs.

The receptor's source is a woman in her 50s with active or convalescent COVID-19. Sequencing was performed on peripheral blood.

CDR3 region: CASSDSSSKTQYF. In DNA, the CDR3 is TGCGCCAGCAGCGACAGTTCCTCAAAGACCCAGTACTTC. The chain combines TRBV5-1 with TRBJ2-5; TRBD1 is a possible D gene (5 bases). The CDR3 covers 13 residues. Germline-derived CDR1 and CDR2 are SGHRS and YFSETQ. V was clipped by 4 bases and J by 6 bases, with 13 bases between them.